This TCR beta chain was documented in a study of blood T cell repertoires in COVID-19. Background on the study: In each case, the material was cDNA or gDNA derived from T cells, B-cell-depleted T cells, or PBMCs.

Here immunoSEQ multiplex PCR was the method, and the copy in TCRdb shows in-frame clones only, minus some. This table has more than 95,000 clones, approximately 82% appearing once. This CDR3 has 13 amino acids. V shed 2 bases and J 7 bases; nucleotides not matched to a gene: 2. CDR1 SGHTA and CDR2 FQGNSA come from the germline V gene. This chain connects TRBV7-2 to TRBJ1-3, with TRBD1 matching 7 bases. Sequenced: peripheral blood. The receptor was derived from a man aged 25 to 40 with acute or convalescent COVID-19. The CDR3 here is CASSLTQGNTIYF. CDR3 nucleotide sequence: TGTGCCAGCAGCTTAACACAGGGGAACACCATATATTTT. The full variable domain, completed using reference TRBV7-2 and TRBJ1-3, is GAGVSQSPSNKVTEKGKDVELRCDPISGHTALYWYRQSLGQGLEFLIYFQGNSAPDKSGLPSDRFSAERTGGSVSTLTIQRTQQEDSAVYLCASSLTQGNTIYFGEGSWLTVV.